This section outlines one TCR beta chain sequence together with its context. Its specificity is unknown. The CDR3 extends over 17 amino acids. CDR1 and CDR2 (germline): MNHEY, SMNVEV (reference sequence). V was cut by 1 base and J by 0 bases, with 13 bases left in between. This sample is drawn from a study of shared clonotypes between healthy human individuals. Study-wide context: The donor group consisted of a couple of women and a few men, aged 18 to 49.

Roughly 30,000 T cell genomes (approximately 190 ng DNA) went into each sorted-subset replicate. Sequencing used immunoSEQ multiplex PCR; TCRdb keeps in-frame clones, though not all of them. The sample contains about 2 million clones, about 95% of which appear only once. CD8 cells regarded as naive lacked CD45RO, were positively chosen for CCR7, and omitted terminally differentiated effector memory CD45RA+ cells. Study results and limitations: Lower generation probabilities were found for non-shared clonotypes than for those shared by all four donors. Sorted-subset sequencing was shown by rarefaction to be incomplete despite large depth.

J is TRBJ1-5 and V is TRBV27; D is possibly TRBD1 (5 bases). The TCR comes from a man younger than 35 in good health. The material sequenced was naive CD8+ T cells sorted from blood. In DNA, the CDR3 is TGTGCCAGCAGTTTATTCTCGACAGCGCTTAGCAATCAGCCCCAGCATTTT. This gives the protein CASSLFSTALSNQPQHF.